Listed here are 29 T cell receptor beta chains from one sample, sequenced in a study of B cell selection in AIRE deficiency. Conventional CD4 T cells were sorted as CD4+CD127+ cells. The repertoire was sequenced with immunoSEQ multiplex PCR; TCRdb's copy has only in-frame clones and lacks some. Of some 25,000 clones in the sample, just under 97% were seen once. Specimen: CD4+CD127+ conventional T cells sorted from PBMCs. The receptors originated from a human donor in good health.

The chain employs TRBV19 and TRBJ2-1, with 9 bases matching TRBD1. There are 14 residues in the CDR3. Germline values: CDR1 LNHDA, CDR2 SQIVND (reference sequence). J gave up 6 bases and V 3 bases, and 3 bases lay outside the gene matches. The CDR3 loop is CASSMGQGANEQFF. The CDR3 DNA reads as TGTGCCAGTAGTATGGGACAGGGCGCCAATGAGCAGTTCTTC. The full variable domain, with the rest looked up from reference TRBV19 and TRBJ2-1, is DGGITQSPKYLFRKEGQNVTLSCEQNLNHDAMYWYRQDPGQGLRLIYYSQIVNDFQKGDIAEGYSVSREKKESFPLTVTSAQKNPTAFYLCASSMGQGANEQFFGPGTRLTVL.

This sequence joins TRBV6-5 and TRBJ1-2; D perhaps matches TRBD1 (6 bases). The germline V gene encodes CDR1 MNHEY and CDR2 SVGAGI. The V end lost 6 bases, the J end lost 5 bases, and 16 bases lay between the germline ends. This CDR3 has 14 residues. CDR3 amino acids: CASSLRGRGYGYTF. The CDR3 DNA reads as TGTGCCAGCAGCCTTCGGGGGCGAGGGTATGGCTACACCTTC.

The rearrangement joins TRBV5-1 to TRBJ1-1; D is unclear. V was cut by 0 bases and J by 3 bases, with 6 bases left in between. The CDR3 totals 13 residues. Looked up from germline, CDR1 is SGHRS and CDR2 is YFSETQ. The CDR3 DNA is TGCGCCAGCAGCTTGGCCCCCGACACTGAAGCTTTCTTT. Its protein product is CASSLAPDTEAFF.

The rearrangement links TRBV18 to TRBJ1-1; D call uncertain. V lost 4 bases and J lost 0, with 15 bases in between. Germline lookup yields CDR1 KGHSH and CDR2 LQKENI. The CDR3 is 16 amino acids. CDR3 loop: CASSLDPPGMNTEAFF. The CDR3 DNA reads TGTGCCAGCTCACTTGACCCTCCTGGGATGAACACTGAAGCTTTCTTT.

This CDR3 reads CASSRPVGNTGELFF. CDR3 nucleotides: TGTGCCAGCTCACGCCCGGTAGGGAACACCGGGGAGCTGTTTTTT. The V gene is TRBV18, the J gene TRBJ2-2, with D uncertain. V was clipped by 4 bases and J by 1 base, with 10 bases between them. CDR3 length: 15 amino acids. Germline CDR1 and CDR2: KGHSH and LQKENI. The variable domain in full, completed from reference TRBV18 and TRBJ2-2, reads NAGVMQNPRHLVRRRGQEARLRCSPMKGHSHVYWYRQLPEEGLKFMVYLQKENIIDESGMPKERFSAEFPKEGPSILRIQQVVRGDSAAYFCASSRPVGNTGELFFGEGSRLTVL.

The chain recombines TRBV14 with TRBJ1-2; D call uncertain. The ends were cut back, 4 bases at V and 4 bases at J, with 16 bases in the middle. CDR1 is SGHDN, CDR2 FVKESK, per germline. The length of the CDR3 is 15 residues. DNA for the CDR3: TGTGCCAGCAGCCCCCCAGGCTCGGTAGGCTATGGCTACACCTTC. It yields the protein CASSPPGSVGYGYTF.

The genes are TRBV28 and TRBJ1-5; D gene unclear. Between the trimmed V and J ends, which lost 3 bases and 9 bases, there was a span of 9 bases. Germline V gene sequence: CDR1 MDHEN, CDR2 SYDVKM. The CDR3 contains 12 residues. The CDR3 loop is CASSLGTLPQHF. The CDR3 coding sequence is TGTGCCAGCAGTTTGGGTACCTTGCCCCAGCATTTT. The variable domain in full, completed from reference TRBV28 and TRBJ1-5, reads DVKVTQSSRYLVKRTGEKVFLECVQDMDHENMFWYRQDPGLGLRLIYFSYDVKMKEKGDIPEGYSVSREKKERFSLILESASTNQTSMYLCASSLGTLPQHFGDGTRLSIL.

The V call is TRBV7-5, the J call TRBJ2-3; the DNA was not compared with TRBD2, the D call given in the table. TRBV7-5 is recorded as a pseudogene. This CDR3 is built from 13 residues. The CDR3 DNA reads TGTGCCAGCAGCTCAAGGACTAGCGGGGGGTTGTATTTT. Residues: CASSSRTSGGLYF.

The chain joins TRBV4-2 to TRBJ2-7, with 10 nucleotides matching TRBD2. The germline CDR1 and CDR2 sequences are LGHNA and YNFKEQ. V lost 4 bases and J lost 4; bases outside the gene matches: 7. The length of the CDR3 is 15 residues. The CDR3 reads CASSLLLAGPYEQYF. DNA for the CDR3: TGTGCCAGCAGCCTACTACTAGCGGGACCTTACGAGCAGTACTTC.

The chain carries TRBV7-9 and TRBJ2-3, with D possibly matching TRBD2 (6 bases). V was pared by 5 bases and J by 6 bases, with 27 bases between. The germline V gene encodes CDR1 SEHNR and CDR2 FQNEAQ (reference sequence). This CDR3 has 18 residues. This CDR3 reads CASSKGSGGSGFGDTQYF. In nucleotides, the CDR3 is TGTGCCAGCAGCAAAGGGTCCGGAGGGAGTGGATTTGGGGATACGCAGTATTTT. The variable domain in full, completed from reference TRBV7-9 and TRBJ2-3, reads DTGVSQNPRHKITKRGQNVTFRCDPISEHNRLYWYRQTLGQGPEFLTYFQNEAQLEKSRLLSDRFSAERPKGSFSTLEIQRTEQGDSAMYLCASSKGSGGSGFGDTQYFGPGTRLTVL.

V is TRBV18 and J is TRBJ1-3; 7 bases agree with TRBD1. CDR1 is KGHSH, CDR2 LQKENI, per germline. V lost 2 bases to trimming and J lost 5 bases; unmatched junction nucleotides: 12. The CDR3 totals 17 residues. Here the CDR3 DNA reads TGTGCCAGCTCACCAGCCGCGACAGGGTTCCGGAGAAACACCATATATTTT. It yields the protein CASSPAATGFRRNTIYF.

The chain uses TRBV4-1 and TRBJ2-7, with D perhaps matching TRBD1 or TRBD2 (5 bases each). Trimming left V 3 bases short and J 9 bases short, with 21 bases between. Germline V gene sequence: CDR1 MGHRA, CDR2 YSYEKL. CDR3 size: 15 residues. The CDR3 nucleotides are TGCGCCAGCAGCCATGTATCCGGGACCGGGGATGGGCAGTACTTC. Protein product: CASSHVSGTGDGQYF.

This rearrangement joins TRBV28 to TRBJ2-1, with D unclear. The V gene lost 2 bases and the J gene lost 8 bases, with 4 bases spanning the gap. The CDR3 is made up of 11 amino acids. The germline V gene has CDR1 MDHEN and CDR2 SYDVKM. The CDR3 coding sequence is TGTGCCAGCAGTTTAAACGATGAGCAGTTCTTC. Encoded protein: CASSLNDEQFF.

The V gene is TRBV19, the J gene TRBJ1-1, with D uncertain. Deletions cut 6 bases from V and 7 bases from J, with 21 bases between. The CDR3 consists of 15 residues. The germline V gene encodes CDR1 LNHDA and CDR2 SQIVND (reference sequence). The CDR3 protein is CASSPRVHGNSEAFF. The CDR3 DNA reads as TGTGCCAGTAGCCCACGGGTCCATGGAAATAGTGAAGCTTTCTTT.

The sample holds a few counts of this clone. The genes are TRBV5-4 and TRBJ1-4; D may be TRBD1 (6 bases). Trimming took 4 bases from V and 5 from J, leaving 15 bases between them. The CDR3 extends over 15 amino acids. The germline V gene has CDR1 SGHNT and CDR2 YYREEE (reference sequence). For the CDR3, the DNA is TGTGCCAGCAGCAACGCTCAGGGGAGGAATGAAAAACTGTTTTTT. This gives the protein CASSNAQGRNEKLFF.

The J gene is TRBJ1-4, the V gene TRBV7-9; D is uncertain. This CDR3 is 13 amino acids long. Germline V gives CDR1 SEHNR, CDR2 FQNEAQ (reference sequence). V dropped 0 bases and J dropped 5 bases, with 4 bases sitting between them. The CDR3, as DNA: TGTGCCAGCAGCTTAGCGGGGAATGAAAAACTGTTTTTT. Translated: CASSLAGNEKLFF.

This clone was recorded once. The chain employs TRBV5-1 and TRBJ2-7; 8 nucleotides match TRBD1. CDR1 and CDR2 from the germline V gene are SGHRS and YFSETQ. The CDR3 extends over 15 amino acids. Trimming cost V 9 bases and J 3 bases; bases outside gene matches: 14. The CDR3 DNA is TGCGCCAACCCCGGGACAGGCCTCCGGGGCTACGAGCAGTACTTC. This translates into CANPGTGLRGYEQYF.

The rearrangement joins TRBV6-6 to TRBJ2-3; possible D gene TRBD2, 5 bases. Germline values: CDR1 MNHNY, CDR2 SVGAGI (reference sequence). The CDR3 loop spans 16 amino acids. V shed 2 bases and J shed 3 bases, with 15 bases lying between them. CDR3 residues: CASSYPFGRGTDTQYF. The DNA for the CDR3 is TGTGCCAGCAGTTACCCCTTCGGTCGGGGAACAGATACGCAGTATTTT.

This chain's CDR3 is CASSETGSHRHYEQYF. DNA for the CDR3: TGCGCCAGCAGCGAGACAGGGAGCCACCGACACTACGAGCAGTACTTC. The genes are TRBV5-1 and TRBJ2-7; 7 positions match TRBD1. Germline V gene lookup returns CDR1 SGHRS and CDR2 YFSETQ. J lost 3 bases, V lost 4 bases, and 13 bases had no gene match. The CDR3 is 16 residues long. Complete variable domain (other parts from reference TRBV5-1 and TRBJ2-7): KAGVTQTPRYLIKTRGQQVTLSCSPISGHRSVSWYQQTPGQGLQFLFEYFSETQRNKGNFPGRFSGRQFSNSRSEMNVSTLELGDSALYLCASSETGSHRHYEQYFGPGTRLTVT.

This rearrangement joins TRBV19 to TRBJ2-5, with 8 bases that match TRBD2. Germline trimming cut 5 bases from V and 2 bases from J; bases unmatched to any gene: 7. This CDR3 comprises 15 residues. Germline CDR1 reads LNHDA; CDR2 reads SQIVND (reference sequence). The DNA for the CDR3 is TGTGCCAGTAGTGGACTAGCCAACGGGCAAGAGACCCAGTACTTC. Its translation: CASSGLANGQETQYF.

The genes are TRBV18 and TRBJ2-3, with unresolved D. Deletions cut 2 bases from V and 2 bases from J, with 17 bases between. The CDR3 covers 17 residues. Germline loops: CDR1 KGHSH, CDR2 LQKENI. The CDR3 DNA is TGTGCCAGCTCACCATTTCCCAGCACGAAGGTCACAGATACGCAGTATTTT. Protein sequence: CASSPFPSTKVTDTQYF.

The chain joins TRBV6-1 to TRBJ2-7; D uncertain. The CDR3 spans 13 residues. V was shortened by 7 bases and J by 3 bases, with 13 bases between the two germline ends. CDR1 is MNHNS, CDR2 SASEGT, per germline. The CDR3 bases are TGTGCCAGCACCGCGAGGTCGGGCTACGAGCAGTACTTC. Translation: CASTARSGYEQYF.

CDR3 residues: CAALAGGPHEQYF. For the CDR3, the DNA is TGTGCCGCACTAGCGGGAGGGCCCCACGAGCAGTACTTC. V and J are TRBV6-1 and TRBJ2-7, with 13 bases matching TRBD2. Germline V gene data show CDR1 as MNHNS and CDR2 as SASEGT. There are 13 residues in the CDR3. J lost 5 bases, V lost 11 bases, and 6 bases had no gene match.

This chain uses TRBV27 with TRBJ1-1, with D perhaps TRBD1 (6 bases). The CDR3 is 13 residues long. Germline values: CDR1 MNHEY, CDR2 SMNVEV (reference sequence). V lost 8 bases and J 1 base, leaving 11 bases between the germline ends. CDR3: CASSQQGNTEAFF. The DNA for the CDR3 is TGTGCCAGCTCCCAACAGGGGAACACTGAAGCTTTCTTT.

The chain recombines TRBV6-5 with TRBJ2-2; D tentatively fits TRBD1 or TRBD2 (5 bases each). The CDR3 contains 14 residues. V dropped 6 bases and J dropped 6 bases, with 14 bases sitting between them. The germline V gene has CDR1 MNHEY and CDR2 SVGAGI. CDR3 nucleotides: TGTGCCAGCAGCTCCGGGACCCCTCCCGGGGAGCTGTTTTTT. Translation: CASSSGTPPGELFF.

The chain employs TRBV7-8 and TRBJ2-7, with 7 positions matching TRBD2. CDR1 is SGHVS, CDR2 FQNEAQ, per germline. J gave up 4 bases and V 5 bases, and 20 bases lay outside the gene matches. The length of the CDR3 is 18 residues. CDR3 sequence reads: CASSPPQGLGGGAYEQYF. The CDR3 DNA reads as TGTGCCAGCAGCCCCCCCCAAGGCCTCGGGGGAGGGGCATACGAGCAGTACTTC.

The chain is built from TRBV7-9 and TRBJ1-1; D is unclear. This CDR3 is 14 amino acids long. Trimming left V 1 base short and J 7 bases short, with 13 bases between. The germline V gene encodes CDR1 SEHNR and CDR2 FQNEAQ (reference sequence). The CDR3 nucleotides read TGTGCCAGCAGCTTAGAGGGCCGAGAATTTGAAGCTTTCTTT. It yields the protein CASSLEGREFEAFF.

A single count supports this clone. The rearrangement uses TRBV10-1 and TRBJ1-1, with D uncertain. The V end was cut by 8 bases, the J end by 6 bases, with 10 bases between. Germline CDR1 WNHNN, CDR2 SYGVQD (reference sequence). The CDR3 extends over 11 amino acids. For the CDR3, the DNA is TGCGCCAGCGCTGGATCAGCTGAAGCTTTCTTT. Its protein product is CASAGSAEAFF.

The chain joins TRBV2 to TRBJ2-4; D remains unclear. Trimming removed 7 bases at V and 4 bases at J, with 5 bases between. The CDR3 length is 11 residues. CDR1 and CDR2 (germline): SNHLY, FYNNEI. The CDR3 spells CASNGKNIQYF. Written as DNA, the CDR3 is TGTGCCAGCAACGGGAAAAACATTCAGTACTTC. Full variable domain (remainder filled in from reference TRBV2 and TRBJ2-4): EPEVTQTPSHQVTQMGQEVILRCVPISNHLYFYWYRQILGQKVEFLVSFYNNEISEKSEIFDDQFSVERPDGSNFTLKIRSTKLEDSAMYFCASNGKNIQYFGAGTRLSVL.